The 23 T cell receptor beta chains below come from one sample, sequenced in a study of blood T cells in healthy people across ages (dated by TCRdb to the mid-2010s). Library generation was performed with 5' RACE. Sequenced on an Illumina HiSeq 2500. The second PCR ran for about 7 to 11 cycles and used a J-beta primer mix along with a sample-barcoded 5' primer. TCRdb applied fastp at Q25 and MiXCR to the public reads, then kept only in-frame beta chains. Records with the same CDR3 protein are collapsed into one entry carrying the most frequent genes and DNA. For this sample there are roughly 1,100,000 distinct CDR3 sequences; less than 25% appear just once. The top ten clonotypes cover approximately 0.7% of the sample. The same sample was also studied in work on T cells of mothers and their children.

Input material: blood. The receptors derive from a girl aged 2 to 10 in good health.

CDR3 in amino acids: CASSQSTTTNEKLFF. The CDR3 DNA reads TGCGCCAGCAGCCAATCGACTACAACTAATGAAAAACTGTTTTTT. The chain joins TRBV4-1 to TRBJ1-4; D remains unclear. CDR3 length: 15 residues. V lost 2 bases and J 0 bases, leaving 7 bases between the germline ends. CDR1 is MGHRA, CDR2 YSYEKL, per germline.

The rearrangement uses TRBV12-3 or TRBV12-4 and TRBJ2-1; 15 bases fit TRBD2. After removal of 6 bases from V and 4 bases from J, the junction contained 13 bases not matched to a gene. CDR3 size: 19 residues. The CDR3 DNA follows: TGTGCCAGCAGGGGACTAGCGGGGGGAAATCCCCACTCGTACAATGAGCAGTTCTTC. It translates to CASRGLAGGNPHSYNEQFF.

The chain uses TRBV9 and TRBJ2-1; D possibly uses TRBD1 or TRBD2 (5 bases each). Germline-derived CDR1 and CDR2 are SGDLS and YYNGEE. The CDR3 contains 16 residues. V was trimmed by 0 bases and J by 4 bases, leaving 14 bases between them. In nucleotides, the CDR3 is TGTGCCAGCAGCGTAGGAGCGCAGGGAGTATACAATGAGCAGTTCTTC. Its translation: CASSVGAQGVYNEQFF. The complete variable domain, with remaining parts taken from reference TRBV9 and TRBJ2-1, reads DSGVTQTPKHLITATGQRVTLRCSPRSGDLSVYWYQQSLDQGLQFLIQYYNGEERAKGNILERFSAQQFPDLHSELNLSSLELGDSALYFCASSVGAQGVYNEQFFGPGTRLTVL.

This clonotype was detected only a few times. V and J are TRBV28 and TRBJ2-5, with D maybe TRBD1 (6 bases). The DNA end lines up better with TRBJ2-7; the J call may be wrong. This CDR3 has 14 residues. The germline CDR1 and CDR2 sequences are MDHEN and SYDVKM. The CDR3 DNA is TGTGCCAGCAGTACCCCAGGACAGCACTACGAGCAGTACTTC. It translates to CASSTPGQHYEQYF.

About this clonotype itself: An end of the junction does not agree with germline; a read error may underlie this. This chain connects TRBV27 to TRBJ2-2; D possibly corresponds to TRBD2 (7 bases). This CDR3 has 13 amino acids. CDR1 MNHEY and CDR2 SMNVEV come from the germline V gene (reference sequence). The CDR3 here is CASRPAGAGEGIF. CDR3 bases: TGTGCCAGCAGGCCTGCAGGGGCGGGGGAGGGAATTTTT.

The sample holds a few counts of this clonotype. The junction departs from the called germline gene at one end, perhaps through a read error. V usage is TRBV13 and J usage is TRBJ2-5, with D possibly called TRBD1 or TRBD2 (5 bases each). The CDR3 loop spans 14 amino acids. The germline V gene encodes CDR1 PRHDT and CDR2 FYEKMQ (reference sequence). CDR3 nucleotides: TGTGCCAGCAGCTTGGGAGCGGACCCAGGGACCCAGCACTTC. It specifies CASSLGADPGTQHF.

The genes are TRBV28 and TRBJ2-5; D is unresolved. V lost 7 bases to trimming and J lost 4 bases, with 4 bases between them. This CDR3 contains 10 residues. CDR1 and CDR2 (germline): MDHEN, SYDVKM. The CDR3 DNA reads TGTGCCAGCATAATAGAGACCCAGTACTTC. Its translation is CASIIETQYF.

The CDR3 DNA reads TGTGCCAGCAGTGACCCGGGACAGGGGATAGGTACGCAGTATTTT. Its protein product is CASSDPGQGIGTQYF. The chain carries TRBV12-3 or TRBV12-4 and TRBJ2-3, with TRBD1 matching over 10 bases. Trimming at V came to 5 bases and at J to 8 bases, leaving 10 bases not matched to a gene. The CDR3 spans 15 residues.

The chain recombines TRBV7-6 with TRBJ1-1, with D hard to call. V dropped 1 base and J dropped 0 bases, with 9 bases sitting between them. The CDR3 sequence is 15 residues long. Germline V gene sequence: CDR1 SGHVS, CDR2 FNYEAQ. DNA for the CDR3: TGTGCCAGCAGCTTAGAGGCAAGCATGAACACTGAAGCTTTCTTT. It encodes CASSLEASMNTEAFF.

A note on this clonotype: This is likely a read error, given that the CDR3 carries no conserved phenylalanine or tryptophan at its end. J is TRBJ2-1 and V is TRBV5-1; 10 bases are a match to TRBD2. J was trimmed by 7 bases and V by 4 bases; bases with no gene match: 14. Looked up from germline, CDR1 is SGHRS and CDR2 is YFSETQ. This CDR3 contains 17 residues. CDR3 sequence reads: CASSTRRASGGSNEQFL. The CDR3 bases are TGCGCCAGCAGCACCCGGAGGGCTAGCGGGGGAAGTAATGAGCAGTTCCTC.

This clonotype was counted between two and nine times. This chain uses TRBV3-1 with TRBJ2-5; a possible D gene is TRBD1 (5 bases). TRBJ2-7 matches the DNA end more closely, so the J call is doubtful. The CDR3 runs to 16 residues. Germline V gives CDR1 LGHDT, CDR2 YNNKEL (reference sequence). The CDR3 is CASSQGDGQREYEQYF. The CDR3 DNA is TGTGCCAGCAGCCAAGGGGATGGACAAAGAGAATACGAGCAGTACTTC.

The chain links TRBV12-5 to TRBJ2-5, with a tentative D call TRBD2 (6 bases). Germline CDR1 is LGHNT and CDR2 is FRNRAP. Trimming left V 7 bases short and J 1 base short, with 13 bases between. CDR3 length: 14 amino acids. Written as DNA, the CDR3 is TGTGCTAGTGCCCCCGGGACTCTCCAAGAGACCCAGTACTTC. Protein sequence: CASAPGTLQETQYF.

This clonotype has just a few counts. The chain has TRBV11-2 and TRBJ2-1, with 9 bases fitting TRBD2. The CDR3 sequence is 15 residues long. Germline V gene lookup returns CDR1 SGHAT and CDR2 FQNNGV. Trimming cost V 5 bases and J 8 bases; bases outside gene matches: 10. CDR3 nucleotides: TGTGCCAGCAGCCCGCGACTAGCGGCGTCGGATGAGCAGTTCTTC. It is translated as CASSPRLAASDEQFF.

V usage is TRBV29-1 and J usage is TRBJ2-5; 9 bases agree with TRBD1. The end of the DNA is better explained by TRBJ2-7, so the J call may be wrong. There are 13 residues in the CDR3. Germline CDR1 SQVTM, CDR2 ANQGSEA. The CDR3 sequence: CSVVGQGGFEQYF. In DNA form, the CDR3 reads TGCAGCGTTGTGGGACAGGGCGGGTTCGAGCAGTACTTC.

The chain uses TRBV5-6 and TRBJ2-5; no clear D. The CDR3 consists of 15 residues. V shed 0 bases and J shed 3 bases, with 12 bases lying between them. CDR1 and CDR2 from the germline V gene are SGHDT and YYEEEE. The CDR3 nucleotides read TGTGCCAGCAGCTTGGTTGTTGGGTTAGAAGAGACCCAGTACTTC. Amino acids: CASSLVVGLEETQYF. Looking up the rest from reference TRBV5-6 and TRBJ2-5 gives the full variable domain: DAGVTQSPTHLIKTRGQQVTLRCSPKSGHDTVSWYQQALGQGPQFIFQYYEEEERQRGNFPDRFSGHQFPNYSSELNVNALLLGDSALYLCASSLVVGLEETQYFGPGTRLLVL.

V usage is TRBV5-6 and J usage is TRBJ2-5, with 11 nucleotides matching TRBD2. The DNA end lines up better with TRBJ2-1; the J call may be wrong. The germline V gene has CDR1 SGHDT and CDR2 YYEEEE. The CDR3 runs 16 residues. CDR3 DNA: TGTGCCAGCAGCTTGGTTAGCGGGAGGGCCGGGAATGAGCAGTTCTTC. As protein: CASSLVSGRAGNEQFF.

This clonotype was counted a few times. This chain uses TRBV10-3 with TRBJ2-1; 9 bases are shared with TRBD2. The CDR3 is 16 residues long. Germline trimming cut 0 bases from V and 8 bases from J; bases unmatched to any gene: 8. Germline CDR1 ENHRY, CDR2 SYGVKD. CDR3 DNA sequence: TGTGCCATCAGTGAGTCGGGCCTAGCGGGATCCGATGAGCAGTTCTTC. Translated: CAISESGLAGSDEQFF.

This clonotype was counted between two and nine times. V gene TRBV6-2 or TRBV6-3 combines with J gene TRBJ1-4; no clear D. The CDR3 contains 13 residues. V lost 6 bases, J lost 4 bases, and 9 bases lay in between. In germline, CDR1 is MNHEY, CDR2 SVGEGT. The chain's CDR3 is CASSFDLNEKLFF. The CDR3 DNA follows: TGTGCCAGCAGCTTCGATCTTAATGAAAAACTGTTTTTT.

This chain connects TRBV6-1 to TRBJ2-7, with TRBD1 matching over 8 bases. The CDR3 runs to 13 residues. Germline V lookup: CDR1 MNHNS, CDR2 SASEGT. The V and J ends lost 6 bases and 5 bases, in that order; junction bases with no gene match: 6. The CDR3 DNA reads TGTGCCAGCAGGGGGCAGGGGGCAGACGAGCAGTACTTC. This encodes CASRGQGADEQYF.

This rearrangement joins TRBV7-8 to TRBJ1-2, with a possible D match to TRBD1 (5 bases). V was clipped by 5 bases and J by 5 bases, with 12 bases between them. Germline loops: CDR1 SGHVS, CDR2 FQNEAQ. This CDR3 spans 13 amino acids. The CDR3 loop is CASSDRGPYGYTF. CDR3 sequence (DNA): TGTGCCAGCAGCGACCGGGGACCGTATGGCTACACCTTC.

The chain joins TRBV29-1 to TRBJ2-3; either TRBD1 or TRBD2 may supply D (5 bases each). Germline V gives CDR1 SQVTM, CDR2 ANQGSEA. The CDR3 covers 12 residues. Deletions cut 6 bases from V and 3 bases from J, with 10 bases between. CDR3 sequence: CSVPGLTDTQYF. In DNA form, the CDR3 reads TGCAGCGTGCCGGGGCTTACAGATACGCAGTATTTT.

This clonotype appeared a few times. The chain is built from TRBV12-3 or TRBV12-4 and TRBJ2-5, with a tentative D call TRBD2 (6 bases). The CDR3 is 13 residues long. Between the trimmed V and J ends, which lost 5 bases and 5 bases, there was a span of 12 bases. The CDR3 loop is CASSNSAGETQYF. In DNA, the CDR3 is TGTGCCAGCAGTAACTCGGCGGGGGAGACCCAGTACTTC.

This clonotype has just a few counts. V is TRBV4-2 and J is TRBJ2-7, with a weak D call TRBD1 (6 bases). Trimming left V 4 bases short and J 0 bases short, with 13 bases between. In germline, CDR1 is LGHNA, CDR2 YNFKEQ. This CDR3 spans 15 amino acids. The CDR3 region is CASSPGQLSSYEQYF. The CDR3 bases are TGTGCCAGCAGCCCTGGACAGTTAAGCTCCTACGAGCAGTACTTC.